This T cell receptor beta chain was identified during a study of CD8 T cells in Susac syndrome. Regarding the study as a whole: As the study acknowledged, the number of individuals in its TCR sequencing and HLA analysis was relatively small.

V was cut by 4 bases and J by 5 bases, with 17 bases left in between. Germline CDR1 and CDR2: SGHTA and FQGNSA. The length of the CDR3 is 15 residues. About this clonotype itself: The antigen remains undetermined.

After extraction with the RNeasy kit, about 0.45 to 1 ug of the RNA was reverse transcribed using random hexamers. One entry per CDR3 protein results from TCRdb running MiXCR on the immunoSEQ multiplex PCR reads. The sample holds more than 200,000 distinct CDR3 sequences, roughly 92% seen once. This clonotype was obtained from a human donor with multiple sclerosis. The chain links TRBV7-2 to TRBJ2-5; the D gene is possibly TRBD2 (5 bases). The sequencing sample was made of CD8+ T cells from PBMCs. The CDR3 is CASSSRETAWETQYF. CDR3 coding DNA: TGTGCCAGCAGCTCCCGGGAAACAGCTTGGGAGACCCAGTACTTC.